The sequence of this T cell receptor (beta chain) was determined in a study of blood T cell repertoires in COVID-19. At the level of the study: The origin of the acute and convalescent COVID-19 samples was the United States, Italy and Spain. Sources were T cells, B-cell-depleted T cells, or PBMCs; the material itself was cDNA or gDNA.

Methods used by the authors: Quantification of nucleated cells was approximated via reference gene primer amplification. Measured with immunoSEQ multiplex PCR; TCRdb has only the in-frame clones, and not every one. Clone size and the V and J calls come from that table; the DNA yielded D and trimming. The table lists about 220,000 clones, around 80% of them singletons. Trimming cost V 0 bases and J 2 bases, with 14 bases left between them. Looked up from germline, CDR1 is SGHNT and CDR2 is YYREEE (reference sequence). CDR3 length: 16 amino acids. This chain uses TRBV5-4 with TRBJ2-5; possible D gene TRBD2, 5 bases. Sequencing was done on a sample of peripheral blood. The source is a man aged 40-49 years who had recovered from COVID-19. Written as DNA, the CDR3 is TGTGCCAGCAGCTTGGTTGGGGTCGGACTGCAAGAGACCCAGTACTTC. As protein: CASSLVGVGLQETQYF. The full variable domain, in which reference TRBV5-4 and TRBJ2-5 provide the parts outside the CDR3, is ETGVTQSPTHLIKTRGQQVTLRCSSQSGHNTVSWYQQALGQGPQFIFQYYREEENGRGNFPPRFSGLQFPNYSSELNVNALELDDSALYLCASSLVGVGLQETQYFGPGTRLLVL.